These T cell receptor beta chains were read from a single sample in a study of circulating and synovial CD4+ cells in juvenile arthritis. Data came from immunoSEQ multiplex PCR; TCRdb stores just in-frame clones and leaves some out. Here the sample spans 34,000 or so clones, about 94% being singletons. Sequencing was performed on CD4+ T cells from blood. The receptors here all came from a human donor with juvenile idiopathic arthritis. CDR3s include the opening cysteine and the closing phenylalanine or tryptophan. A D gene is named only where the DNA matches it firmly. Size is omitted from some rows. Given values are once, few, many or a class for expanded clones.

len	v_gene	d_gene	j_gene	abundance	CDR3aa	CDR3nt
16	TRBV4-2	TRBD1	TRBJ2-7	.	CASSKATGGGSYEQYF	TGTGCCAGCAGCAAGGCGACAGGGGGCGGGTCCTACGAGCAGTACTTC
13	TRBV7-9	.	TRBJ1-1	.	CASSLQLNTEAFF	TGTGCCAGCAGCTTACAGTTGAACACTGAAGCTTTCTTT
13	TRBV23-1	.	TRBJ1-6	.	CASSQSRDTPLHF	TGCGCCAGCAGTCAATCACGGGACACCCCCCTCCACTTT
15	TRBV5-1	.	TRBJ2-3	.	CASSLETTNTDTQYF	TGCGCCAGCAGCTTGGAGACTACCAACACAGATACGCAGTATTTT
11	TRBV20-1	.	TRBJ1-1	.	CSAKAATEAFF	TGCAGTGCTAAAGCCGCCACTGAAGCTTTCTTT
13	TRBV6-4	.	TRBJ1-2	once	CASSDSWGVGYTF	TGTGCCAGCAGTGACTCATGGGGGGTTGGCTACACCTTC
15	TRBV19	TRBD1	TRBJ1-5	once	CASSPRAGGYQPQHF	TGTGCCAGTAGTCCCCGAGCAGGGGGCTATCAGCCCCAGCATTTT
12	TRBV11-2	.	TRBJ2-7	once	CASNRDTYEQYF	TGTGCCAGCAACAGGGATACCTACGAGCAGTACTTC
16	TRBV18	TRBD1	TRBJ1-6	.	CASSPSGQAYNSPLHF	TGTGCCAGCTCACCATCTGGACAGGCCTATAATTCACCCCTCCACTTT
14	TRBV4-1	.	TRBJ2-7	.	CASSQDPASYEQYF	TGCGCCAGCAGCCAAGATCCCGCGTCCTACGAGCAGTACTTC
16	TRBV7-9	.	TRBJ2-7	.	CASSYQIWQGSHEQYF	TGTGCCAGCAGCTACCAGATTTGGCAGGGGTCTCACGAGCAGTACTTC